The present T cell receptor (beta chain) was sequenced within a study of blood T cell repertoires in COVID-19 (dated by TCRdb to 2018 to 2021). As for the study more broadly: Collaborator samples came from the United States, Italy and Spain and covered acute and convalescent phases of COVID-19. The prospective study material was composed of cDNA or gDNA derived from T cells, B-cell-depleted T cells, or PBMCs. Subjects who had been exposed to COVID-19, were actively infected with it, or had recovered from it provided the deeply sampled blood TCRbeta repertoires that made up the dataset. The repertoires were released in a freely available public database intended as a resource for research on the immune response to SARS-CoV-2. Samples came from the ongoing ImmuneRACE study (first 160 participants) plus 1,254 subjects from 6 global collaborators. The sample metadata nearly always contained a de-identified subject ID, COVID-19 status, age in years and sex. HLA class I and class II types, where available, came from metadata supplied by the sample provider rather than from assay-based typing.

The collaborating institutions used their own protocols to collect whole blood in K2EDTA tubes. For TCRbeta analysis, collaborators shipped samples in one of three forms: frozen whole blood, isolated PBMCs, or DNA extracted from either of those sample types. Only one count was recorded for this clone. Which antigen it targets is not known. Base qualities are not recorded, but no much larger clone differs from it by a single base. Findings and caveats that apply to the study as a whole: How much clinical and demographic metadata was included differed by source and by participant, and the metadata was provided uncurated.

The immunoSEQ Assay, a bias-controlled multiplex PCR, was used to amplify TCRbeta CDR3 regions from genomic DNA. Processing in the source paper ran as follows. Nucleated cell counts per sample were estimated from amplification of reference gene primers within the assay. To quantify the absolute abundance of each unique TCRbeta CDR3 rearrangement, sequence reads were collapsed and filtered. For each sample, productive Simpson clonality was calculated as the square root of Simpson's diversity index across productive rearrangements. Held by TCRdb, this immuneACCESS table contains in-frame sequences only and omits some clones. Under half of the omission traces to an unresolved V gene where checked; the cause of the rest is unknown. D and trimming come from the DNA, and the V and J calls and clone size come from that table. For this sample there are approximately 10,000 clones; about 89% appear just once. The ten biggest clones cover roughly 22% of the sample.

Input material: peripheral blood. The receptor was isolated from a woman in her fifties or sixties with active COVID-19.

The nucleotides are TGTGCCACCAGCAGAGGGGGACAGTGGGGCACCGGGGAGCTGTTTTTT. This translates into CATSRGGQWGTGELFF. The receptor chain draws on TRBV15 and TRBJ2-2; TRBD1 lines up with 7 middle nucleotides. V is trimmed back by 1 base and J by 4 bases, and the junction contains 6 bases that no gene match accounts for. CDR1 and CDR2 are drawn from the germline V gene (reference sequence): LNHNV, YYDKDF. The CDR3, from cysteine to phenylalanine, totals 16 residues. Only the CDR3 DNA is retained, 48 bases long and in frame from the first base.